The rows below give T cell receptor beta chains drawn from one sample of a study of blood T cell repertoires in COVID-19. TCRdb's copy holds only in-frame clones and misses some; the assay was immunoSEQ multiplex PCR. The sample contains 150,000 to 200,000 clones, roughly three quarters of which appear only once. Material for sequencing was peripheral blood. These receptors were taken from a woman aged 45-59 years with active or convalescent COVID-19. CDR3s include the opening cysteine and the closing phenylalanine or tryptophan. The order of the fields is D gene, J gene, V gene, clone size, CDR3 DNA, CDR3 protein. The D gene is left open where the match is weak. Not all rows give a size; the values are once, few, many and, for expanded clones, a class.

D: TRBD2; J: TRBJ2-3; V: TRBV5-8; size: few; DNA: TGTGCCAGCAGCTTGTCCGGGGGGACAGATACGCAGTATTTT; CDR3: CASSLSGGTDTQYF
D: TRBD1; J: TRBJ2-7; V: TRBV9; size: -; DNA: TGTGCCAGCAGTCCTAGACAGGGCCAATCCTACGAGCAGTACTTC; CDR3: CASSPRQGQSYEQYF
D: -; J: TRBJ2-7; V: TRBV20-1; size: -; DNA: TGCAGTGCTAGTCGGACATCCTACGAGCAGTACTTC; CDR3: CSASRTSYEQYF
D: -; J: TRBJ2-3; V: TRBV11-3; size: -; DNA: TGTGCCAGCAGCTTATCCGGGGATGGCACAGATACGCAGTATTTT; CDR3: CASSLSGDGTDTQYF
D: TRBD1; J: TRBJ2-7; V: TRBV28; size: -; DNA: TGTGCCAGCAGCCGATCCGGGACAGGGACGTACGAGCAGTACTTC; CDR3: CASSRSGTGTYEQYF
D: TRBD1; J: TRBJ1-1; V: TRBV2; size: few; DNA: TGTGCCAGCAGTGAGTCGACAGGGGTCACTGAAGCTTTCTTT; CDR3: CASSESTGVTEAFF
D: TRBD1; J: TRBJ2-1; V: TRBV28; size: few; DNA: TGTGCCAGCAGAGACGGGACAGGGGGGTACAATGAGCAGTTCTTC; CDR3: CASRDGTGGYNEQFF
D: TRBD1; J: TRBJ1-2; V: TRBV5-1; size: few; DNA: TGCGCCAGCAGTGCTGCCCAGGGGGGCTATGGCTACACCTTC; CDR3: CASSAAQGGYGYTF
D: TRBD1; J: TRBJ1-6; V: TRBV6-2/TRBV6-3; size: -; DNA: TGTGCCAGCAGTTACAGGGACAGAACCAATTCACCCCTCCACTTT; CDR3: CASSYRDRTNSPLHF
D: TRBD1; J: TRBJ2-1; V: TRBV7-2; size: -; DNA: TGTGCCAGCATCCCAACAGGGGTAACATACAATGAGCAGTTCTTC; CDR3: CASIPTGVTYNEQFF
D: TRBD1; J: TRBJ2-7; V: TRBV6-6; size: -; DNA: TGTGCCAGCAGTTTCCGGGACAGGGCCTACGAGCAGTACTTC; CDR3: CASSFRDRAYEQYF
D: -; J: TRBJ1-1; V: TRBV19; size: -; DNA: TGTGCCAGTAGTATAGACCACTTCTCCGGTGAAGCTTTCTTT; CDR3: CASSIDHFSGEAFF
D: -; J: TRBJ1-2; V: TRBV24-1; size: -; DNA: TGTGCCACCAGTGATCATCAGGGCAATGGCTACACCTTC; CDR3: CATSDHQGNGYTF
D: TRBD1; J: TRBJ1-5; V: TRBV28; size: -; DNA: TGTGCCAGCAGTTTATTTGGGACAGGGTTACGCAATCAGCCCCAGCATTTT; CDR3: CASSLFGTGLRNQPQHF
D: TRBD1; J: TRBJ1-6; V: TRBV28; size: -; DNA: TGTGCCAGCAGTCCCGGACAGGCACGGTCACCCCTCCACTTT; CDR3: CASSPGQARSPLHF
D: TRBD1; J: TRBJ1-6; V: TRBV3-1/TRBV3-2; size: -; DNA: TGTGCCAGCAGCCTAACGGACAGGGGGGTTTACTCACCCCTCCACTTT; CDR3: CASSLTDRGVYSPLHF
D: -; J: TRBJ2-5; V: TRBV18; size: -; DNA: TGTGCCAGCTCACCTGCGGTTCAAGAGACCCAGTACTTC; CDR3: CASSPAVQETQYF